The rows below give T cell receptor beta chains drawn from one sample of a study of Tregs in tolerant kidney transplant recipients. Here immunoSEQ multiplex PCR was the method, and the copy in TCRdb shows in-frame clones only, minus some. The data contain 50,000 to 65,000 clones, over 75% of them singletons. The specimen comprised CD4+ T cells from blood (PBMCs), sampled 6 months after the transplant. The origin of the receptors is a human patient who received a combined kidney and bone marrow transplant. The graft donor may have contributed some T cells. CDR3s include the opening cysteine and the closing phenylalanine or tryptophan. The D gene is left open where the match is weak. The size of a clone is reported for some rows only, either as once, few or many, or as a class for expanded clones.

clone_size j_call v_call d_call cdr3_nt cdr3_aa
- TRBJ2-2 TRBV29-1 - TGCAGCGTTGCTTTGGTCAGGGACACCGGGGAGCTGTTTTTT CSVALVRDTGELFF
- TRBJ1-4 TRBV4-1 - TGCGCCAGCAGCCCTACCAGACAAATTATTGAAAAACTGTTTTTT CASSPTRQIIEKLFF
- TRBJ2-1 TRBV5-1 TRBD2 TGCGCCAGCAGCGACAGACTAGCGGCAAGAATGAGGCAGTTCTTC CASSDRLAARMRQFF
- TRBJ1-2 TRBV7-3 - TGTGCCAGCAGCTTAGGGGGGGGGCTCCTCGGAGGCTATGGCTACACCTTC CASSLGGGLLGGYGYTF
- TRBJ2-7 TRBV7-9 - TGTGCCAGCAGCTACGGGGGCTACGAGCAGTACTTC CASSYGGYEQYF
once TRBJ1-1 TRBV5-6 - TGTGCCAGCAGCTTGGGTCGGGTAAGTGAAGCTTTCTTT CASSLGRVSEAFF
- TRBJ2-3 TRBV10-3 - TGTGCCATCAGGGATAGCAGCGACACAGATACGCAGTATTTT CAIRDSSDTDTQYF
- TRBJ1-1 TRBV5-4 TRBD1 TGTGCCAGCAGCTTGGACAGGGGGACTGAAGCTTTCTTT CASSLDRGTEAFF
few TRBJ1-5 TRBV10-1 - TGCGCCAGCAGTCTACAGGACACCCCCAATCAGCCCCAGCATTTT CASSLQDTPNQPQHF
- TRBJ1-1 TRBV18 TRBD1 TGTGCCAGCTCACCCGACAGGGGGCGCACTGAAGCTTTCTTT CASSPDRGRTEAFF